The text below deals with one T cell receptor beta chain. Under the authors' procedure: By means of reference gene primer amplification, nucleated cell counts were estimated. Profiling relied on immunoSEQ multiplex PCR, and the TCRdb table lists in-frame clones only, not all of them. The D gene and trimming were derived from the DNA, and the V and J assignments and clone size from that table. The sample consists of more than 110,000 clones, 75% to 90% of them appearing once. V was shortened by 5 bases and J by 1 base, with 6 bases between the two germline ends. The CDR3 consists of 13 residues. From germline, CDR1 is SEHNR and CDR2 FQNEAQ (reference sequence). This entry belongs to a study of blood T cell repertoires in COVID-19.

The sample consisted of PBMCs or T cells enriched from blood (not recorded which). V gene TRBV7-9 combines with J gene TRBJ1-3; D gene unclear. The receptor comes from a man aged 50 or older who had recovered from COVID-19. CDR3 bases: TGTGCCAGCAGCCCCGAGTCTGGAAACACCATATATTTT. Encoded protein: CASSPESGNTIYF.